This T cell receptor (beta chain) was profiled in a study of shared clonotypes between healthy human individuals. About the research overall: CD4 naive cells filled three plates per donor, CD4 memory three, CD8 naive two and CD8 memory one. Study-wide results and limits: A generally larger estimated richness was seen in naive subsets than in memory subsets.

Only in-frame clones appear in the TCRdb table, and some are missing; sequencing was by immunoSEQ multiplex PCR. The table includes about 2.3 million clones, 85% to 95% detected once. V was shortened by 6 bases and J by 6 bases, with 14 bases between the two germline ends. CDR1 is SNHLY, CDR2 FYNNEI, per germline. The CDR3 length is 13 residues. Note on this clone: Its cognate antigen is unknown.

The sequence was collected from a man between 18 and 35 years old in good health. Some clones in this sample may be carry-over from other donors' samples. The sequenced sample was naive CD4+ T cells from PBMCs. Subset indicated: CD45RA+ positively selected. The gene calls are TRBV2 and TRBJ1-2; TRBD1 is a possible D gene (6 bases). The chain's CDR3 is CASSSVRGHGYTF. CDR3 nucleotide sequence: TGTGCCAGCAGCTCAGTCCGGGGGCATGGCTACACCTTC.